The 8 T cell receptor beta chains in this list originate from one sample, sequenced in a study of cytomegalovirus exposure and HLA in healthy donors. The PCR used 60 Vbeta and 13 Jbeta primers. Sequenced by immunoSEQ multiplex PCR; TCRdb stores in-frame clones only, minus some. Of roughly 140,000 clones in the sample, approximately 80% are singletons; the top ten hold approximately 2.3%. The material sequenced was PBMCs. All receptors come from a male donor in good health and CMV-seronegative.

This clone was seen once. The rearrangement joins TRBV7-3 to TRBJ2-3; unclear D gene. With 5 bases removed from V and 4 bases from J, the gap between germline ends came to 10 bases. Germline loops: CDR1 SGHTA, CDR2 FQGTGA. The CDR3 runs 13 residues. The CDR3 nucleotides read TGTGCCAGCAGCCTCCAAGCCTCAGATACGCAGTATTTT. This gives the protein CASSLQASDTQYF.

In regard to this clone: Other DNA sequences of this sample code for an identical CDR3. The rearrangement joins TRBV19 to TRBJ1-1; 7 bases match TRBD1. Losses at the gene ends were 6 bases for V and 0 bases for J; bases not matched to a gene: 4. The CDR3 runs 14 residues. Germline lookup yields CDR1 LNHDA and CDR2 SQIVND (reference sequence). The CDR3 bases are TGTGCCAGTAGCAGACAGGGTCTGAACACTGAAGCTTTCTTT. This encodes CASSRQGLNTEAFF.

The chain combines TRBV28 with TRBJ1-5; a possible D gene is TRBD1 (5 bases). This CDR3 comprises 16 residues. Germline V lookup: CDR1 MDHEN, CDR2 SYDVKM. The V end lost 3 bases, the J end lost 1 base, and 13 bases lay between the germline ends. CDR3 bases: TGTGCCAGCAGTTTCATAGGGGCACAAAGCAATCAGCCCCAGCATTTT. Translated: CASSFIGAQSNQPQHF.

The V gene is TRBV7-9, the J gene TRBJ2-3, with D perhaps matching TRBD2 (5 bases). V shed 5 bases and J shed 2 bases, with 14 bases lying between them. Germline V lookup: CDR1 SEHNR, CDR2 FQNEAQ (reference sequence). This CDR3 contains 15 residues. CDR3 loop: CASSPSTSTTDTQYF. DNA of the CDR3: TGTGCCAGCAGCCCGTCTACTAGTACCACAGATACGCAGTATTTT.

This chain links TRBV4-2 with TRBJ2-7, with D perhaps matching TRBD1 (5 bases). The CDR3 has 16 residues. Germline V lookup: CDR1 LGHNA, CDR2 YNFKEQ. Trimming took 0 bases from V and 0 from J, leaving 12 bases between them. DNA for the CDR3: TGTGCCAGCAGCCAAGAACAGGAGCTCGCCTCCTACGAGCAGTACTTC. Amino acid sequence: CASSQEQELASYEQYF.

V gene TRBV7-9 combines with J gene TRBJ2-5; D not certain. This CDR3 is 12 amino acids long. Germline CDR1 is SEHNR and CDR2 is FQNEAQ (reference sequence). V lost 4 bases, J lost 1 base, and 4 bases lay in between. CDR3 in DNA: TGTGCCAGCAGCTCTACCCAAGAGACCCAGTACTTC. Translation gives CASSSTQETQYF.

The chain is built from TRBV23-1 and TRBJ1-1, with D maybe TRBD1 (5 bases). TRBV23-1 qualifies as an ORF whose function is uncertain. The CDR3 runs 15 residues. V was clipped by 3 bases and J by 0 bases, with 11 bases between them. Written as DNA, the CDR3 is TGCGCCAGCAGTCATCGGGGGACGTTGAACACTGAAGCTTTCTTT. Translation: CASSHRGTLNTEAFF.

V usage is TRBV30 and J usage is TRBJ1-5; the match to TRBD1 covers 7 bases. This CDR3 is 13 amino acids long. Germline V CDR1 and CDR2: GTSNPN, SVGIG (reference sequence). Trimming at V came to 5 bases and at J to 4 bases, leaving 5 bases not matched to a gene. The CDR3 nucleotides read TGTGCCTGGCGACAGGGCCCAAATCAGCCCCAGCATTTT. Residues: CAWRQGPNQPQHF.